This record concerns one T cell receptor (beta chain) sequence. The sample belongs to a study of shared clonotypes between healthy human individuals. Profiled with immunoSEQ multiplex PCR; TCRdb holds only in-frame clones, not every one. Found here are approximately 2.5 million clones, over 85% of them singletons; the top ten hold 0.36%. CDR3 length: 21 amino acids. J gave up 0 bases and V 2 bases, and 11 bases lay outside the gene matches. Looked up from germline, CDR1 is KGHSH and CDR2 is LQKENI. The V and J genes are TRBV18 and TRBJ2-1, with 15 bases that match TRBD2. The sequence derives from a man in his late teens or twenties in good health. Some clones in this sample may be carry-over from other donors' samples. Sequencing was done on a sample of naive CD4+ T cells from PBMCs. As for subset: CD45RA+ positively selected. For the CDR3, the DNA is TGTGCCAGCTCACCAACCCTTGGGACTAGCGGGAGGATTAGCTCCTACAATGAGCAGTTCTTC. As protein: CASSPTLGTSGRISSYNEQFF.